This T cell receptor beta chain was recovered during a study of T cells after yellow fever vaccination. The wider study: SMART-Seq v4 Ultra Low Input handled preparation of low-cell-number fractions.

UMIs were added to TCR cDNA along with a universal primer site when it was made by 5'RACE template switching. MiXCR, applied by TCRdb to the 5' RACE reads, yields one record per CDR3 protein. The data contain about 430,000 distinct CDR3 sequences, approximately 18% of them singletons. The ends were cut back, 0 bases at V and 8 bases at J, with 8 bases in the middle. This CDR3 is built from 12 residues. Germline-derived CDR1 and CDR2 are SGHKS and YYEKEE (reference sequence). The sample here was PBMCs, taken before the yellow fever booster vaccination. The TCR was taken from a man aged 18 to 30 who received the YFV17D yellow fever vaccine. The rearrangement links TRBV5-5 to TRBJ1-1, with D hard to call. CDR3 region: CASSLALQEAFF. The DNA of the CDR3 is TGTGCCAGCAGCTTGGCCCTTCAGGAAGCTTTCTTT.